The rows below give T cell receptor beta chains drawn from one sample of a study of blood T cell repertoires in COVID-19. The table came from immunoSEQ multiplex PCR; TCRdb's copy has only in-frame clones and leaves some out. The sample includes tens of thousands of clones, roughly four fifths of them seen just once. Sequenced input: peripheral blood. The receptors were sampled from a man of 80 years or more with active or convalescent COVID-19. CDR3s include the opening cysteine and the closing phenylalanine or tryptophan.

>TRBV29-1
CSVESGDMETQYF
>TRBV28
CASSSGDRDTQYF
>TRBV19
CASSQTRGHAFF
>TRBV28
CASIAGSAGELFF
>TRBV30
CAWSKTGLNTEAFF
>TRBV6-1
CASSERGREGYTF
>TRBV5-5
CASTPGQLYEKLFF
>TRBV9
CASSPPGTSVGELFF
>TRBV11-2
CASSLTGDSYNEQFF
>TRBV6-5
CASSRTTGSYEQYF
>TRBV14
CASSQDRNSLYNEQFF
>TRBV2
CASTGVLATNEKLFF
>TRBV4-3
CASSQEWEKAGRGYEQYF
>TRBV6-5
CASSYRVAGAYNEQFF
>TRBV2
CASSEAGGRNTEAFF
>TRBV5-1
CASNPGEGRDTQYF
>TRBV5-1
CASSWQGIRDTEAFF
>TRBV6-2/TRBV6-3
CASSTRSGRAGNEQFF
>TRBV7-2
CASSARQGGSTDTQYF
>TRBV6-2/TRBV6-3
CASSSTQLSRFVVGEQYF
>TRBV6-5
CASRVQGASYNEQFF
>TRBV7-9
CASSLASLFGEQFF
>TRBV29-1
CSVRGGVMNTEAFF
>TRBV5-1
CASSLAPVGTSYNEQFF
>TRBV7-7
CASSRRTSGPANTGELFF
>TRBV3-1/TRBV3-2
CASSQVPTSGYNEQFF
>TRBV9
CASSGRDLLGTSGTQDTQYF
>TRBV6-5
CASQGVVSEQYF
>TRBV5-8
CASSLVLAGGDTQYF
>TRBV27
CASSLRAGRYNEQFF